The TCR beta chain described here comes from a study of identical twins (dated by TCRdb to the mid-2010s). For the wider study: TCR alpha and beta repertoires from monozygotic twins, unrelated adults of various ages and cord blood were deep-sequenced to test whether fetal clonotypes persist. Replicate twin experiments were performed at different times using different library preparation protocols to rule out contamination.

Library prep was done by 5' RACE. Sequencing relied on an Illumina HiSeq 2000. A universal primer binding site was added through template switching, and the final cDNA carried a unique molecular identifier so that TCR cDNA molecules could be counted accurately. First-strand cDNA for TCR alpha and beta chains was synthesized from specific primers in the conserved constant-segment region. Each cDNA library was double barcoded, with a SMART-Mk sample barcode plus Illumina barcodes, to control for contamination. TruSeq adapter sequences along with Illumina sample barcodes were introduced in two successive PCR steps. The TCR alpha and beta cDNA libraries were sequenced on the Illumina HiSeq platform using custom primers. As for the authors' bioinformatics: Unique molecular identifiers were extracted from raw reads with MiGEC, and CDR3 positions were determined with MiXCR. For each individual, recombination models were inferred using an EM algorithm with the repgenHMM and IGoR tools. The analysis of shared clonotypes was done with the tcR package in R, with sharing normalized by the product of cloneset sizes. Out-of-frame nonproductive sequences were analyzed to study raw recombination free of thymic and clonal selection effects. In-frame beta chains were kept once TCRdb had trimmed the public reads at Q25 with fastp and called clones with MiXCR. Each CDR3 protein appears once, grouped with its most common genes and DNA. The authors' filters were not applied to this entry. The sample table lists more than 400,000 distinct CDR3 sequences, around 15% of them with a count of one. The ten largest clones add up to about 0.47% of the sample.

Worth noting for this clonotype: Its antigen is still unknown. Qualities for individual bases were not recorded, and no much larger clone is one base off.

A distance of 14 bases separates the germline ends of V and J, which lose 5 bases and 6 bases respectively. Including the terminal cysteine and phenylalanine, the CDR3 comprises 14 residues. The DNA shown is the 42-base CDR3, in frame from base 1. The germline V gene gives CDR1 as KGHDR and CDR2 as SFDVKD. Every donor was a healthy Caucasian. The twin cohort consisted of three pairs of female monozygotic twins, all aged roughly 18 to 29 years. Positive isolation kits from Invitrogen were used to isolate CD4+ and CD8+ T cell populations. General findings and caveats noted by the study authors: In beta out-of-frame sequences, excess twin sharing was weaker, because having fewer shared sequences lowered the signal-to-noise ratio. In monozygotic twins, out-of-frame TCR alpha sharing was systematically underestimated by recombination models, although the models agreed with sharing between unrelated individuals. Compared with coincidental sharing between unrelated individuals, an excess of low generation-probability sequences was observed among out-of-frame TCR alpha sequences shared between twins. Abundant cord blood beta clonotypes had fewer insertions, young adult naive repertoires showed a similar but weaker trend, and memory repertoires showed no such trend. Zero-insertion analyses could be partly confounded by invariant T cells such as MAIT and iNKT, although diverse VJ usage argued against such confounding for most clonotypes. Because the same donors could not be followed over many years, conclusions were based on cross-sectional statistical analysis.

The same data also contributed to another study, on yellow fever vaccine responses in identical twins. As described in the second report: According to the authors, the vaccine-induced T cell response in identical twins seemed to be partly convergent and partly specific to each individual. The study precisely tracked vaccine-responding T cell clones in identical twins.

The sequenced sample was CD4+ T cells sorted from blood. This chain is built from TRBV24-1 and TRBJ2-3, with no reliable assignment of the D segment. The clonotype comes from a woman under 30 in good health. The CDR3 loop reads CATSVGGALDTQYF. DNA sequence: TGTGCCACCAGTGTCGGCGGAGCCCTGGATACGCAGTATTTT.